The following is a T cell receptor beta chain sequence with its context. The data are from a study of CD8+CD57+ T cells in acquired aplastic anemia. On the study more broadly: Sorted CD4+ plus CD8+ cells gave DNA averaging around 3 ug.

CDR3 and TCR beta VDJ profiling relied on genomic DNA as the template. TCRdb re-analysed the reads in MiXCR, keeping a single row per CDR3 protein. The table shows around 180,000 distinct CDR3 sequences, with about 60% occurring only once. The J segment lost 5 bases and the V segment lost 3 bases, leaving 8 bases of the junction unmatched. Germline-derived CDR1 and CDR2 are SGHAT and FQNNGV. This CDR3 has 15 amino acids. The receptor was isolated from a human donor in good health. The chain is built from TRBV11-2 and TRBJ2-5, with 8 bases fitting TRBD2. The sample taken for sequencing was sorted CD4+, CD8+, or CD8+CD57+ T cells (not recorded which) from PBMCs. The CDR3 nucleotides are TGTGCCAGCAGCTTCGCCGGGGGGGGCTCGGAGACCCAGTACTTC. As protein: CASSFAGGGSETQYF.